These 5 T cell receptor beta chains originate from one sample sequenced in a study of OX40 agonist ivuxolimab in advanced cancers. This table comes from immunoSEQ multiplex PCR, and its TCRdb copy is limited to in-frame clones, with some not included. The sample has roughly 80,000 clones; around 86% are singletons. The starting material was CD4+ or CD8+ T cells sorted from blood, obtained in a trial of the OX40 agonist ivuxolimab. The receptors derive from an adult with an advanced solid tumor such as melanoma, head and neck, liver or kidney cancer.

This chain joins TRBV6-1 and TRBJ1-1; D gene uncertain. CDR3 length equals 15 residues. V was shortened by 6 bases and J by 0 bases, with 14 bases between the two germline ends. Germline V gives CDR1 MNHNS, CDR2 SASEGT. This CDR3 is CASRKLGGMNTEAFF. The CDR3 region has the DNA TGTGCCAGCAGGAAACTGGGTGGCATGAACACTGAAGCTTTCTTT.

The chain carries TRBV10-3 and TRBJ2-7; 7 bases are shared with TRBD2. The CDR3 has 13 residues. The V segment lost 3 bases and the J segment 3 bases; nucleotides outside the gene matches: 2. From germline, CDR1 is ENHRY and CDR2 SYGVKD. CDR3 in DNA: TGTGCCATCAGTGAAGGACTAGTCTACGAGCAGTACTTC. Its protein product is CAISEGLVYEQYF.

The chain has TRBV6-5 and TRBJ1-1; D not certain. Germline values: CDR1 MNHEY, CDR2 SVGAGI. The length of the CDR3 is 13 residues. Trimming pared 3 bases from V and 7 bases from J, leaving 12 bases between. CDR3 in amino acids: CASSYDPGSEAFF. The CDR3 DNA is TGTGCCAGCAGTTATGACCCGGGAAGTGAAGCTTTCTTT.

The chain has TRBV7-2 and TRBJ2-6; no firm D call. This CDR3 contains 14 residues. Germline V lookup: CDR1 SGHTA, CDR2 FQGNSA. The germline V and J ends were trimmed by 5 bases and 0 bases, with 5 bases remaining between them. CDR3 amino acids: CASSRISGANVLTF. CDR3 sequence (DNA): TGTGCCAGCAGCCGAATCTCTGGGGCCAACGTCCTGACTTTC.

The genes are TRBV5-6 and TRBJ1-3, with 7 bases identical to TRBD1. The V gene's germline CDR1 is SGHDT and CDR2 YYEEEE. Unmatched junction bases numbered 3, after V lost 0 bases and J lost 0 bases. The CDR3 runs 16 residues. The CDR3 sequence: CASSLGQGLSGNTIYF. The CDR3 DNA follows: TGTGCCAGCAGCTTGGGACAGGGTCTCTCTGGAAACACCATATATTTT.